The 27 T cell receptor beta chains in this list originate from one sample, sequenced in a study of T cell responses to AZD1222 COVID-19 vaccine. Profiling relied on immunoSEQ multiplex PCR, and the TCRdb table lists in-frame clones only, not all of them. The sample lists over 150,000 clones, 75% to 90% occurring once. Material: peripheral blood, obtained on day 0 of AZD1222 vaccination. The receptor source for this set is an adult in good health.

Sample share makes this clone medium-sized. J is TRBJ2-3 and V is TRBV7-9; possibly TRBD1 or TRBD2 for D (6 bases each). CDR3 size: 13 residues. Germline CDR1 SEHNR, CDR2 FQNEAQ (reference sequence). Trimming left V 9 bases short and J 1 base short, with 11 bases between. The chain's CDR3 is CARGGTRTDTQYF. CDR3 DNA sequence: TGTGCCAGAGGGGGGACTCGCACAGATACGCAGTATTTT.

The V and J genes are TRBV6-5 and TRBJ1-2; TRBD1 is a possible D gene (6 bases). CDR1 is MNHEY and CDR2 is SVGAGI in the germline V gene. The CDR3 is 13 residues long. V shed 5 bases and J shed 4 bases, with 11 bases lying between them. The CDR3 bases are TGTGCCAGCAGTCCCGGGACATCCTATGGCTACACCTTC. Translating it yields CASSPGTSYGYTF.

The rearrangement links TRBV12-1 to TRBJ2-2; no DNA check was done on the table's D call, TRBD1. TRBV12-1 is assigned pseudogene status. The CDR3 consists of 19 residues. The CDR3 spells CASSYAGLKQGKVFRELFF. The DNA of the CDR3 is TGTGCCAGCAGCTACGCCGGTTTAAAACAGGGGAAAGTTTTTCGGGAGCTGTTTTTT.

The chain has TRBV19 and TRBJ1-5; D unclear. This CDR3 spans 17 amino acids. Germline V lookup: CDR1 LNHDA, CDR2 SQIVND (reference sequence). The ends were cut back, 3 bases at V and 1 base at J, with 16 bases in the middle. CDR3 sequence: CASSIAGTPPSNQPQHF. In DNA, the CDR3 is TGTGCCAGTAGTATTGCGGGCACCCCGCCGAGCAATCAGCCCCAGCATTTT.

Details on this clone: Other DNA sequences in the same sample also yield this CDR3. The rearrangement links TRBV18 to TRBJ2-2; 7 nucleotides agree with TRBD2. The length of the CDR3 is 14 residues. Germline trimming cut 1 base from V and 5 bases from J; bases unmatched to any gene: 1. Germline CDR1 KGHSH, CDR2 LQKENI. CDR3 residues: CASSPREGTGELFF. DNA for the CDR3: TGTGCCAGCTCACCACGGGAGGGAACCGGGGAGCTGTTTTTT.

The rearrangement links TRBV12-3 or TRBV12-4 to TRBJ2-7; D is tentatively TRBD1 or TRBD2 (6 bases each). The CDR3 length is 13 residues. The ends were cut back, 6 bases at V and 1 base at J, with 10 bases in the middle. In DNA form, the CDR3 reads TGTGCCAGCAGGTCGGGGGCATCCTACGAGCAGTACTTC. Its translation: CASRSGASYEQYF.

The chain is built from TRBV24-1 and TRBJ2-3; 7 nucleotides match TRBD2. Per the germline V gene, CDR1 is KGHDR and CDR2 is SFDVKD. V was clipped by 4 bases and J by 2 bases; unmatched bases: 5. This CDR3 is 15 amino acids long. In DNA form, the CDR3 reads TGTGCCACCAGTGACCGGGGGGTGTTCACAGATACGCAGTATTTT. Translation: CATSDRGVFTDTQYF.

The rearrangement uses TRBV5-1 and TRBJ2-5, with TRBD1 as a possible D gene (7 bases). The germline CDR1 and CDR2 sequences are SGHRS and YFSETQ. V lost 5 bases and J 1 base, leaving 21 bases between the germline ends. There are 17 residues in the CDR3. The CDR3 sequence: CASSMNQGGLFQETQYF. The CDR3 DNA is TGCGCCAGCAGTATGAACCAGGGGGGATTATTCCAAGAGACCCAGTACTTC. Together with reference TRBV5-1 and TRBJ2-5, the CDR3 gives the full variable domain: KAGVTQTPRYLIKTRGQQVTLSCSPISGHRSVSWYQQTPGQGLQFLFEYFSETQRNKGNFPGRFSGRQFSNSRSEMNVSTLELGDSALYLCASSMNQGGLFQETQYFGPGTRLLVL.

The chain combines TRBV6-5 with TRBJ1-6, with a possible D match to TRBD1 (5 bases). Germline V gives CDR1 MNHEY, CDR2 SVGAGI. V was pared by 6 bases and J by 3 bases, with 9 bases between. This CDR3 is 14 amino acids long. CDR3 region: CASRGTVYNSPLHF. In DNA, the CDR3 is TGTGCCAGCAGGGGGACGGTCTATAATTCACCCCTCCACTTT.

V gene TRBV7-9 combines with J gene TRBJ2-1; perhaps TRBD2 as D (5 bases). V was clipped by 1 base and J by 0 bases, with 13 bases between them. Germline loops: CDR1 SEHNR, CDR2 FQNEAQ (reference sequence). This CDR3 has 17 amino acids. CDR3: CASSLGGGLTSYNEQFF. Written as DNA, the CDR3 is TGTGCCAGCAGCTTAGGTGGCGGGTTGACCTCCTACAATGAGCAGTTCTTC.

The chain links TRBV10-3 to TRBJ1-2, with D maybe TRBD1 (6 bases). Trimming pared 6 bases from V and 4 bases from J, leaving 9 bases between. The CDR3 consists of 12 residues. Germline CDR1 ENHRY, CDR2 SYGVKD. CDR3 in amino acids: CAIRQGAYGYTF. The CDR3 region has the DNA TGTGCCATCAGACAGGGTGCCTATGGCTACACCTTC.

This chain connects TRBV28 to TRBJ1-2; 7 bases are a match to TRBD1. With V trimmed by 8 bases and J by 2 bases, 2 bases remained unmatched. Germline CDR1 MDHEN, CDR2 SYDVKM. The CDR3 is 12 residues long. The CDR3 DNA reads TGTGCCAGCGGGGACAGAAACTATGGCTACACCTTC. Its protein is CASGDRNYGYTF.

This clone came up once. The rearrangement uses TRBV21-1 and TRBJ2-5; TRBD1 is the table's D call, not checked against the DNA. TRBV21-1 is reported as a pseudogene. The CDR3 sequence is 19 residues long. The CDR3 nucleotides read TGTGCCAGCAGCAAAGCAGGACAGGGGGCCGATGGGTTCCAAGAGACCCAGTACTTC. It specifies CASSKAGQGADGFQETQYF.

The rearrangement joins TRBV10-2 to TRBJ2-7, with D maybe TRBD2 (6 bases). V was pared by 5 bases and J by 0 bases, with 17 bases between. Germline loops: CDR1 WSHSY, CDR2 SAAADI. The CDR3 sequence is 16 residues long. CDR3 coding DNA: TGCGCCAGCAGTATTACAGGAGGAGGGCGCTCCTACGAGCAGTACTTC. This translates into CASSITGGGRSYEQYF.

V and J are TRBV19 and TRBJ1-4; D is undetermined. There are 13 residues in the CDR3. The V end was cut by 7 bases, the J end by 0 bases, with 6 bases between. CDR1 and CDR2 from the germline V gene are LNHDA and SQIVND (reference sequence). This CDR3 is CASKKATNEKLFF. As DNA, the CDR3 is TGTGCCAGTAAAAAGGCAACTAATGAAAAACTGTTTTTT.

The genes are TRBV24-1 and TRBJ2-7; no clear D. The V end was cut by 1 base, the J end by 2 bases, with 20 bases between. The germline V gene has CDR1 KGHDR and CDR2 SFDVKD. The CDR3 is 18 residues long. CDR3 sequence: CATSDFLIGRPNAYEQYF. The CDR3 region has the DNA TGTGCCACCAGTGATTTCCTTATCGGACGTCCAAATGCCTACGAGCAGTACTTC.

This sequence joins TRBV28 and TRBJ1-5; D remains ambiguous. This CDR3 region has 12 residues. Deletions cut 8 bases from V and 0 bases from J, with 5 bases between. Germline CDR1 MDHEN, CDR2 SYDVKM. The CDR3 loop is CASEDSNQPQHF. In DNA, the CDR3 is TGTGCCAGCGAAGATAGCAATCAGCCCCAGCATTTT.

This chain links TRBV6-5 with TRBJ1-4, with D uncertain. From germline, CDR1 is MNHEY and CDR2 SVGAGI. V was cut by 8 bases and J by 7 bases, with 17 bases left in between. The CDR3 spans 14 residues. The CDR3 nucleotides are TGTGCCAGCCGGTCGACACCCCGAGGTGAAAAACTGTTTTTT. The encoded protein is CASRSTPRGEKLFF.

This chain connects TRBV5-6 to TRBJ2-5; the D gene is possibly TRBD2 (5 bases). CDR3 length: 15 residues. Trimming stripped 4 bases from V and 1 base from J, with 14 bases between. The germline V gene encodes CDR1 SGHDT and CDR2 YYEEEE. The CDR3 nucleotides are TGTGCCAGCAGCGTTCCCTTCCTAGCCCAAGAGACCCAGTACTTC. Amino acids: CASSVPFLAQETQYF.

The chain is built from TRBV11-2 and TRBJ2-2; D gene unclear. The germline V gene encodes CDR1 SGHAT and CDR2 FQNNGV. V was clipped by 7 bases and J by 4 bases, with 10 bases between them. This CDR3 comprises 13 residues. The CDR3 nucleotides read TGTGCCAGCACCTTGTCGGTCACCGGGGAGCTGTTTTTT. It encodes CASTLSVTGELFF.

CDR3 residues: CASSLTGRDGEKLFF. For the CDR3, the DNA is TGTGCCAGCAGTTTAACGGGGCGCGATGGTGAAAAACTGTTTTTT. The chain uses TRBV28 and TRBJ1-4, with D possibly being TRBD1 (5 bases). The germline V and J ends were trimmed by 2 bases and 7 bases, with 14 bases remaining between them. CDR1 MDHEN and CDR2 SYDVKM come from the germline V gene. CDR3 length equals 15 residues. Looking up the rest from reference TRBV28 and TRBJ1-4 gives the full variable domain: DVKVTQSSRYLVKRTGEKVFLECVQDMDHENMFWYRQDPGLGLRLIYFSYDVKMKEKGDIPEGYSVSREKKERFSLILESASTNQTSMYLCASSLTGRDGEKLFFGSGTQLSVL.

This chain joins TRBV5-1 and TRBJ2-2; tentative D call: TRBD1 (5 bases). With 2 bases removed from V and 2 bases from J, the gap between germline ends came to 10 bases. CDR3 length: 15 residues. CDR1 SGHRS and CDR2 YFSETQ come from the germline V gene. CDR3 sequence reads: CASSFQGSNTGELFF. The CDR3 DNA follows: TGCGCCAGCAGCTTCCAGGGTAGTAACACCGGGGAGCTGTTTTTT.

The V and J genes are TRBV28 and TRBJ2-5, with 10 bases matching TRBD1. Germline V CDR1 and CDR2: MDHEN, SYDVKM. Trimming removed 2 bases from V and 1 base from J; junction bases left unmatched: 1. The CDR3 has 15 amino acids. The CDR3 sequence is CASSLGDRGQETQYF. DNA for the CDR3: TGTGCCAGCAGTTTAGGGGACAGGGGCCAAGAGACCCAGTACTTC.

The chain links TRBV3-1 (or the pseudogene TRBV3-2) to TRBJ2-2; D may be TRBD1 or TRBD2 (5 bases each). Trimming shortened V by 1 base and J by 5 bases, and 14 bases separated the two germline ends. Germline V gene data show CDR1 as LGHDT and CDR2 as YNNKEL (reference sequence). The CDR3 is 16 residues long. CDR3 protein: CASSQARGLGTGELFF. The CDR3 DNA follows: TGTGCCAGCAGCCAAGCTCGGGGCCTGGGAACCGGGGAGCTGTTTTTT.

The V gene is TRBV4-3, the J gene TRBJ2-7; 7 bases are a match to TRBD1. The germline V gene encodes CDR1 LGHNA and CDR2 YSLEER. The CDR3 sequence is 15 residues long. The V segment lost 3 bases and the J segment 3 bases; nucleotides outside the gene matches: 8. CDR3 in amino acids: CASSQVRDSYYEQYF. CDR3 sequence (DNA): TGCGCCAGCAGCCAGGTCCGGGACAGTTACTACGAGCAGTACTTC.

The chain employs TRBV3-1 (or the pseudogene TRBV3-2) and TRBJ2-5; D gene ambiguous. The CDR3 is 12 amino acids. Per the germline V gene, CDR1 is LGHDT and CDR2 is YNNKEL (reference sequence). Trimming left V 1 base short and J 4 bases short, with 4 bases between. CDR3 bases: TGTGCCAGCAGCCAAGGACCAGAGACCCAGTACTTC. Amino acid sequence: CASSQGPETQYF.

The DNA of the CDR3 is TGTGCCAGCAGCGTAGCGTCCCAGGCGGATAATTCACCCCTCCACTTT. Amino acid sequence: CASSVASQADNSPLHF. V and J are TRBV9 and TRBJ1-6; D gene unclear. The ends were cut back, 0 bases at V and 5 bases at J, with 12 bases in the middle. This CDR3 has 16 residues. Germline V gene lookup returns CDR1 SGDLS and CDR2 YYNGEE.